What follows are 7 T cell receptor beta chains derived from one specimen sequenced in a study of cytomegalovirus exposure and HLA in healthy donors. Use of 60 Vbeta and 13 Jbeta primers characterized the PCR. Measured with immunoSEQ multiplex PCR; TCRdb has only the in-frame clones, and not every one. The top ten clones hold 1% to 1.5% of a sample with some 170,000 clones, roughly 8.7% of them seen once. The material sequenced was PBMCs. The receptors shown here come from a woman aged 30 to 39 in good health and CMV-seropositive.

This chain joins TRBV19 and TRBJ2-3; 9 positions agree with TRBD1. V gave up 6 bases and J gave up 1 base; unmatched junction bases: 5. Germline V gene sequence: CDR1 LNHDA, CDR2 SQIVND (reference sequence). This CDR3 has 15 amino acids. This CDR3 reads CASRPGTGRTDTQYF. In DNA form, the CDR3 reads TGTGCCAGTAGACCCGGGACAGGGCGCACAGATACGCAGTATTTT.

In its sample, this clone was seen a few times. The V and J genes are TRBV5-1 and TRBJ2-2, with 10 bases fitting TRBD2. The CDR3 loop spans 16 amino acids. The ends lost 3 bases at V and 2 bases at J; junction bases unmatched: 4. Germline values: CDR1 SGHRS, CDR2 YFSETQ. The CDR3 sequence: CASSWIAGGNTGELFF. Written as DNA, the CDR3 is TGCGCCAGCAGCTGGATAGCGGGAGGTAACACCGGGGAGCTGTTTTTT. The full variable domain, completed using reference TRBV5-1 and TRBJ2-2, is KAGVTQTPRYLIKTRGQQVTLSCSPISGHRSVSWYQQTPGQGLQFLFEYFSETQRNKGNFPGRFSGRQFSNSRSEMNVSTLELGDSALYLCASSWIAGGNTGELFFGEGSRLTVL.

In this sample, this clone turned up a few times. The chain couples TRBV5-1 to TRBJ1-2; D perhaps matches TRBD1 (5 bases). Deletions cut 2 bases from V and 2 bases from J, with 10 bases between. Germline CDR1 and CDR2: SGHRS and YFSETQ. The CDR3 has 14 amino acids. This CDR3 reads CASSLQASNYGYTF. Written as DNA, the CDR3 is TGCGCCAGCAGCTTACAGGCCTCAAACTATGGCTACACCTTC.

This clone was seen more than once but under ten times. This chain links TRBV5-6 with TRBJ2-7; the match to TRBD1 covers 9 bases. The CDR3 extends over 15 amino acids. V shed 1 base, J shed 3 bases, and the junction held 5 bases outside the gene matches. The germline CDR1 and CDR2 sequences are SGHDT and YYEEEE. CDR3 region: CASSLIPGQGYEQYF. In nucleotides, the CDR3 is TGTGCCAGCAGCTTGATTCCGGGACAGGGCTACGAGCAGTACTTC.

This clone was picked up a small number of times. The chain has TRBV5-1 and TRBJ2-2; 7 nucleotides match TRBD2. The J segment lost 3 bases and the V segment lost 5 bases, leaving 7 bases of the junction unmatched. The CDR3 has 15 amino acids. Looked up from germline, CDR1 is SGHRS and CDR2 is YFSETQ. This CDR3 reads CASRPTGLYTGELFF. The DNA for the CDR3 is TGCGCCAGCAGACCCACGGGACTATACACCGGGGAGCTGTTTTTT. Full variable domain (outside the CDR3, taken from reference TRBV5-1 and TRBJ2-2): KAGVTQTPRYLIKTRGQQVTLSCSPISGHRSVSWYQQTPGQGLQFLFEYFSETQRNKGNFPGRFSGRQFSNSRSEMNVSTLELGDSALYLCASRPTGLYTGELFFGEGSRLTVL.

This clone was recorded a few times. CDR3 region: CASSQGRGPYEQYF. The DNA for the CDR3 is TGCGCCAGCAGCCAAGGGAGGGGGCCCTACGAGCAGTACTTC. This chain uses TRBV4-1 with TRBJ2-7, with D maybe TRBD1 (7 bases). Germline CDR1 reads MGHRA; CDR2 reads YSYEKL. Trimming removed 1 base at V and 2 bases at J, with 9 bases between. This CDR3 spans 14 amino acids.

This clone was seen a handful of times. V and J are TRBV10-2 and TRBJ2-7, with 14 positions matching TRBD2. V was pared by 10 bases and J by 3 bases, with 14 bases of the junction left unmatched. The CDR3 length is 17 residues. Germline V gene data show CDR1 as WSHSY and CDR2 as SAAADI. CDR3 coding DNA: TGCGCCAATTGGACTAGCGGGAGGAAAGGGCTATACTACGAGCAGTACTTC. It translates to CANWTSGRKGLYYEQYF.